Listed below are T cell receptor beta chains from one sample, sequenced in a study of technical replicates of blood from a handful of donors. Produced via immunoSEQ multiplex PCR; TCRdb's table is partial and in-frame only. The table has around 68,000 clones, nearly 98% seen once. Material: T cells isolated from PBMCs. These receptor sequences come from a human donor in good health. CDR3s include the opening cysteine and the closing phenylalanine or tryptophan. Fields, in order: clone size, V gene, CDR3 length, D gene, J gene, CDR3 protein, CDR3 DNA. D genes are given only for firm matches. Size values are once, few and many counts, or a class for expanded clones, and some rows have none.

.,TRBV6-1,14,.,TRBJ1-2,CASSEDFFSGGYTF,TGTGCCAGCAGTGAAGATTTTTTTTCAGGAGGATACACCTTC
.,TRBV28,15,.,TRBJ1-3,CASSLVINSGNTIYF,TGTGCCAGCAGTCTAGTGATTAATTCTGGAAACACCATATATTTT
.,TRBV7-3,13,TRBD2,TRBJ2-2,CASSPGRAGELFF,TGTGCCAGCAGCCCTGGGAGGGCGGGGGAGCTGTTTTTT
.,TRBV5-1,13,.,TRBJ2-5,CASTLQGQETQYF,TGCGCCAGCACCCTCCAAGGACAGGAGACCCAGTACTTC
.,TRBV28,13,.,TRBJ1-1,CASSYGTSEEAFF,TGTGCCAGCAGCTACGGGACTTCGGAGGAGGCTTTCTTT
.,TRBV20-1,11,.,TRBJ1-2,CSARAGDGYTF,TGCAGTGCTAGAGCAGGGGACGGCTACACCTTC
.,TRBV10-3,14,TRBD1,TRBJ2-5,CAISMTGAGETQYF,TGTGCCATCAGTATGACAGGGGCCGGGGAGACCCAGTACTTC
.,TRBV7-9,13,TRBD2,TRBJ2-1,CASSTSGSHEQFF,TGTGCCAGCAGCACTAGCGGGAGTCATGAGCAGTTCTTC
.,TRBV6-1,16,.,TRBJ2-4,CASSEVTTLAKNIQYF,TGTGCCAGCAGTGAAGTGACAACTCTAGCCAAAAACATTCAGTACTTC
.,TRBV30,12,TRBD2,TRBJ2-1,CAWGGGGNEQFF,TGTGCCTGGGGCGGGGGAGGCAATGAGCAGTTCTTC
.,TRBV11-2,14,.,TRBJ1-2,CASSFDRRIYGYTF,TGTGCCAGCAGCTTCGATCGGAGAATCTATGGCTACACCTTC
.,TRBV18,15,TRBD1,TRBJ1-3,CASSPAGTGGLTIYF,TGTGCCAGCTCACCAGCCGGGACAGGGGGCCTCACCATATATTTT
.,TRBV18,15,TRBD1,TRBJ2-5,CASSPGTGQQETQYF,TGTGCCAGCTCACCCGGGACAGGGCAACAAGAGACCCAGTACTTC
.,TRBV28,18,TRBD2,TRBJ2-7,CASSLSGGAGALTYEQYF,TGTGCCAGCAGTTTAAGTGGGGGAGCGGGAGCCCTAACCTACGAGCAGTACTTC
.,TRBV7-9,15,.,TRBJ2-1,CASSFLGVSYNEQFF,TGTGCCAGCAGCTTTCTAGGCGTCTCCTACAATGAGCAGTTCTTC
.,TRBV9,15,.,TRBJ2-3,CASSVDGSYTDTQYF,TGTGCCAGCAGCGTAGACGGGAGCTACACAGATACGCAGTATTTT
.,TRBV6-4,13,.,TRBJ2-3,CASSPGNEDTQYF,TGTGCCAGCAGTCCAGGGAATGAAGATACGCAGTATTTT
once,TRBV25-1,14,TRBD2,TRBJ2-7,CASSELAGVGEQYF,TGTGCCAGCAGTGAACTAGCGGGCGTAGGGGAGCAGTACTTC
.,TRBV2,13,TRBD1,TRBJ2-7,CASSRVGGNEQYF,TGTGCCAGCAGTAGGGTAGGGGGCAACGAGCAGTACTTC
few,TRBV7-2,16,TRBD2,TRBJ2-3,CASSLTSGSYTDTQYF,TGTGCCAGCAGCTTAACTAGCGGGTCCTACACAGATACGCAGTATTTT
.,TRBV30,14,.,TRBJ1-1,CAWSVLGRGTEAFF,TGTGCCTGGAGTGTCTTGGGTAGGGGAACTGAAGCTTTCTTT
.,TRBV18,16,TRBD2,TRBJ2-1,CASSAGGVPPYNEQFF,TGTGCCAGCTCAGCGGGAGGAGTTCCCCCCTACAATGAGCAGTTCTTC
.,TRBV5-4,11,.,TRBJ2-5,CASSSQETQYF,TGTGCCAGCAGCTCACAAGAGACCCAGTACTTC
.,TRBV7-3,15,.,TRBJ2-7,CASSLIRGSAYEQYF,TGTGCCAGCAGCTTAATCAGGGGCTCGGCCTACGAGCAGTACTTC
.,TRBV10-3,13,TRBD2,TRBJ2-5,CATRGAGGETQYF,TGTGCCACCCGCGGAGCGGGAGGGGAGACCCAGTACTTC
.,TRBV9,14,.,TRBJ2-5,CASSPTGWKETQYF,TGTGCCAGCAGCCCCACAGGGTGGAAAGAGACCCAGTACTTC
.,TRBV28,15,.,TRBJ1-2,CASSLYGNVGYGYTF,TGTGCCAGCAGTTTATACGGTAACGTCGGTTATGGCTACACCTTC
.,TRBV19,14,.,TRBJ1-2,CASSGSLRNYGYTF,TGTGCCAGTAGTGGGAGCCTCAGGAACTATGGCTACACCTTC
.,TRBV4-3,16,TRBD2,TRBJ2-1,CASSQDTSGVLDEQFF,TGCGCCAGCAGCCAAGATACTAGCGGAGTCCTTGATGAGCAGTTCTTC
.,TRBV29-1,13,.,TRBJ2-7,CSAYGGTANEQYF,TGCAGCGCCTATGGGGGGACGGCAAACGAGCAGTACTTC